These T cell receptor beta chains were read from a single sample in a study of lymphopenia after photon versus proton radiotherapy. TCRdb's copy holds only in-frame clones and misses some; the assay was immunoSEQ multiplex PCR. The top ten clones hold about 6.6% of a sample with 30,000 to 35,000 clones, roughly nine tenths of them seen once. The sequencing here drew on peripheral blood, taken from a patient treated with proton-based radiotherapy. The receptors derive from a woman in her 70s with pancreatic cancer. Some clones in this sample may be carry-over from other donors' samples. Each CDR3 is given with its conserved first and last residue. The D gene is left open where the match is weak. Rows may omit the clone size; those that give it use once, few, many or a size class.

d_call j_call v_call clone_size cdr3_aa cdr3_nt
TRBD1 TRBJ1-1 TRBV19 once CASSIQGAGNTEAFF TGTGCCAGTAGTATCCAGGGGGCGGGAAACACTGAAGCTTTCTTT
- TRBJ1-1 TRBV6-5 - CASSYRAAGLNTEAFF TGTGCCAGCAGTTACCGGGCGGCAGGGCTGAACACTGAAGCTTTCTTT
- TRBJ2-7 TRBV7-2 - CASSGVSYEQYF TGTGCCAGCAGTGGGGTGTCCTACGAGCAGTACTTC
- TRBJ2-7 TRBV2 - CASSEGGAYSYEQYF TGTGCCAGCAGTGAGGGGGGGGCCTACTCCTACGAGCAGTACTTC
- TRBJ1-2 TRBV6-1 - CASRRGFENYGYTF TGTGCCAGCAGAAGAGGATTTGAGAACTATGGCTACACCTTC
- TRBJ2-1 TRBV6-1 - CASSEESGTSYNEQFF TGTGCCAGCAGTGAAGAGAGCGGTACCTCCTACAATGAGCAGTTCTTC
- TRBJ2-3 TRBV30 - CAWSWRDTQYF TGTGCCTGGAGTTGGCGAGATACGCAGTATTTT
- TRBJ1-1 TRBV7-3 few CASSPTVLNTEAFF TGTGCCAGCAGCCCGACAGTTTTGAACACTGAAGCTTTCTTT
- TRBJ2-7 TRBV7-8 - CATRHRSYEQYF TGTGCCACCCGACATAGGTCCTACGAGCAGTACTTC
- TRBJ1-2 TRBV7-9 - CASSLSENYGYTF TGTGCCAGCAGCTTAAGTGAAAACTATGGCTACACCTTC
- TRBJ2-5 TRBV6-6 - CASSLVRQETQYF TGTGCCAGCAGCCTGGTACGGCAAGAGACCCAGTACTTC
TRBD1 TRBJ2-1 TRBV4-1 - CASSPWTGPYNEQFF TGCGCCAGCAGCCCGTGGACAGGGCCTTACAATGAGCAGTTCTTC
TRBD1 TRBJ2-7 TRBV28 - CASLPGQGGSYEQYF TGTGCCAGCCTCCCCGGACAGGGTGGGTCCTACGAGCAGTACTTC
TRBD2 TRBJ2-3 TRBV6-1 - CASSALTSGSTDTQYF TGTGCCAGCAGTGCCCTGACTAGCGGGAGTACAGATACGCAGTATTTT
TRBD1 TRBJ1-5 TRBV5-6 - CASSLNARDSTRNQPQHF TGTGCCAGCAGCTTGAACGCCCGGGACAGCACTCGCAATCAGCCCCAGCATTTT
TRBD2 TRBJ2-5 TRBV2 few CASGDYFQETQYF TGTGCCAGCGGGGACTACTTCCAAGAGACCCAGTACTTC
TRBD1 TRBJ1-4 TRBV2 - CATSRDSNEKLFF TGTGCCACTTCCCGGGACAGTAATGAAAAACTGTTTTTT
- TRBJ1-1 TRBV10-3 - CAISEGGNTEAFF TGTGCCATCAGTGAGGGAGGGAACACTGAAGCTTTCTTT
- TRBJ1-2 TRBV6-1 - CASSVAGSGYTF TGTGCCAGCAGTGTGGCAGGGAGTGGCTACACCTTC
- TRBJ2-3 TRBV2 - CASGSTDTQYF TGTGCCAGCGGCAGCACAGATACGCAGTATTTT
- TRBJ1-4 TRBV15 - CATDAGEENEKLFF TGTGCCACCGACGCGGGGGAAGAAAATGAAAAACTGTTTTTT
- TRBJ2-2 TRBV7-3 - CASSPGSGGNTGELFF TGTGCCAGCAGCCCCGGAAGTGGCGGGAACACCGGGGAGCTGTTTTTT
- TRBJ1-1 TRBV29-1 - CSFTREDTEAFF TGCAGTTTCACTCGGGAGGACACTGAAGCTTTCTTT
- TRBJ2-7 TRBV29-1 - CSVEDRWGGQADYEQYF TGCAGCGTTGAAGATCGATGGGGGGGCCAGGCTGACTACGAGCAGTACTTC
- TRBJ2-5 TRBV2 - CASTVIAQETQYF TGTGCCAGCACAGTGATAGCCCAAGAGACCCAGTACTTC
- TRBJ2-2 TRBV7-8 - CASSSRDSTTGELFF TGTGCCAGCAGCTCCCGGGACTCCACAACCGGGGAGCTGTTTTTT
TRBD1 TRBJ1-1 TRBV5-6 - CASSSQGGEAFF TGTGCCAGCAGCTCACAGGGGGGTGAAGCTTTCTTT
TRBD1 TRBJ2-7 TRBV7-9 - CASSSAGTGNYEQYF TGTGCCAGCAGCTCGGCCGGGACAGGGAACTACGAGCAGTACTTC
TRBD1 TRBJ2-5 TRBV5-1 - CASSPGQGAFETQYF TGCGCCAGCAGCCCTGGACAGGGGGCATTCGAGACCCAGTACTTC
- TRBJ2-7 TRBV7-8 - CASSPQEAGLHEQYF TGTGCCAGCAGCCCGCAGGAGGCTGGGCTCCACGAGCAGTACTTC
TRBD1 TRBJ2-3 TRBV28 - CASSLWTGGGTDTQYF TGTGCCAGCAGTTTATGGACAGGGGGTGGCACAGATACGCAGTATTTT
- TRBJ2-3 TRBV9 - CASSPSEGGSTDTQYF TGTGCCAGCAGCCCCAGTGAAGGTGGTAGCACAGATACGCAGTATTTT
- TRBJ1-5 TRBV11-1 - CASSDGTLDQPQHF TGTGCCAGCAGCGACGGGACACTGGATCAGCCCCAGCATTTT
- TRBJ2-7 TRBV7-9 - CASSFSAVNEQYF TGTGCCAGCAGCTTCTCGGCTGTAAACGAGCAGTACTTC
TRBD1 TRBJ1-1 TRBV5-4 - CASSTPTGLNTEAFF TGTGCCAGCAGCACTCCGACAGGGTTGAACACTGAAGCTTTCTTT
- TRBJ1-1 TRBV28 - CASSFESRGVNTEAFF TGTGCCAGCAGTTTTGAATCTAGGGGAGTGAACACTGAAGCTTTCTTT
- TRBJ1-2 TRBV27 - CASSLTAGRHYGYTF TGTGCCAGCAGTTTAACGGCAGGGAGGCACTATGGCTACACCTTC
TRBD2 TRBJ2-7 TRBV10-3 - CAISESAGASYEQYF TGTGCCATCAGTGAGTCAGCGGGAGCTTCCTACGAGCAGTACTTC
- TRBJ1-5 TRBV19 - CASSMGDLVNQPQHF TGTGCCAGTAGTATGGGGGACCTTGTAAATCAGCCCCAGCATTTT
- TRBJ1-1 TRBV6-1 - CASSEDPGRNTEAFF TGTGCCAGCAGTGAAGATCCAGGCAGGAACACTGAAGCTTTCTTT
TRBD1 TRBJ1-6 TRBV10-2 - CASKTGDSPLHF TGCGCCAGCAAGACAGGGGATTCACCCCTCCACTTT
- TRBJ1-4 TRBV5-6 - CASSSGGANEKLFF TGTGCCAGCAGCTCAGGTGGGGCTAATGAAAAACTGTTTTTT
- TRBJ2-1 TRBV7-3 - CASSLTPSANNEQFF TGTGCCAGCAGCTTAACCCCCTCAGCCAACAATGAGCAGTTCTTC
- TRBJ2-7 TRBV4-1 once CASSQVLGGYEQYF TGCGCCAGCAGCCAAGTCCTCGGGGGCTACGAGCAGTACTTC
- TRBJ2-4 TRBV10-3 once CAIRDSVLAKNIQYF TGTGCCATCAGGGATAGCGTACTAGCCAAAAACATTCAGTACTTC
- TRBJ2-7 TRBV2 few CASRGYEQYF TGTGCCAGCCGAGGCTACGAGCAGTACTTC
- TRBJ1-5 TRBV10-2 - CASSLNRESNQPQHF TGCGCCAGCAGTCTTAACAGGGAAAGCAATCAGCCCCAGCATTTT
- TRBJ1-1 TRBV2 - CASSVRQLNTEAFF TGTGCCAGCAGTGTGAGGCAGTTGAACACTGAAGCTTTCTTT
- TRBJ1-1 TRBV18 - CASSPGGVEAFF TGTGCCAGCTCACCGGGCGGGGTAGAAGCTTTCTTT